A single sample is the source of the 21 T cell receptor beta chains below, sequenced in a study of neoadjuvant nivolumab and ipilimumab in lung cancer. Produced via immunoSEQ multiplex PCR; TCRdb's table is partial and in-frame only. The table includes 15,000 to 20,000 clones, around 86% detected once. This specimen consisted of peripheral blood, obtained before neoadjuvant nivolumab, alone or with ipilimumab. These TCRs come from an adult with non-small cell lung cancer.

This chain uses TRBV9 with TRBJ1-1; no definite D call. The CDR3 is 15 amino acids. CDR1 is SGDLS, CDR2 YYNGEE, per germline. Trimming pared 0 bases from V and 1 base from J, leaving 10 bases between. CDR3 nucleotides: TGTGCCAGCAGCGTAGGGTACAGCTCGAACACTGAAGCTTTCTTT. Translating it yields CASSVGYSSNTEAFF.

The chain uses TRBV20-1 and TRBJ1-2; the D is unclear. Trimming left V 7 bases short and J 8 bases short, with 8 bases between. This CDR3 has 9 amino acids. Germline V gene data show CDR1 as DFQATT and CDR2 as SNEGSKA (reference sequence). The chain's CDR3 is CSEAGGYTF. The CDR3 nucleotides read TGCAGTGAGGCTGGAGGCTACACCTTC.

J is TRBJ2-7 and V is TRBV29-1, with 7 bases aligning to TRBD2. With V trimmed by 6 bases and J by 3 bases, 8 bases remained unmatched. This CDR3 is built from 13 residues. Germline V gene data show CDR1 as SQVTM and CDR2 as ANQGSEA. CDR3: CSVREGVNYEQYF. CDR3 in DNA: TGCAGCGTCAGGGAGGGTGTGAACTACGAGCAGTACTTC.

The gene calls are TRBV4-2 and TRBJ2-1; 8 bases map to TRBD2. With 0 bases clipped from V and 8 bases from J, the junction kept 3 bases outside the gene matches. The CDR3 covers 14 residues. CDR1 LGHNA and CDR2 YNFKEQ come from the germline V gene. The CDR3 region is CASSQDSGRDEQFF. Here the CDR3 DNA reads TGTGCCAGCAGCCAAGATTCCGGGAGGGATGAGCAGTTCTTC.

The gene calls are TRBV6-5 and TRBJ1-2, with no clear D. The CDR3 spans 10 residues. CDR1 is MNHEY, CDR2 SVGAGI, per germline. This chain's CDR3 is CATEDYGYTF. The DNA of the CDR3 is TGTGCAACAGAGGACTATGGCTACACCTTC.

The chain employs TRBV7-3 and TRBJ2-2, with D possibly matching TRBD2 (5 bases). The CDR3 covers 16 residues. Germline V lookup: CDR1 SGHTA, CDR2 FQGTGA. The ends were cut back, 5 bases at V and 3 bases at J, with 16 bases in the middle. CDR3 in DNA: TGTGCCAGCAGCCCTATGGACTGGCGGTACACCGGGGAGCTGTTTTTT. Amino acid sequence: CASSPMDWRYTGELFF.

The rearrangement links TRBV5-4 to TRBJ2-1; D may be TRBD2 (6 bases). The CDR3 contains 14 residues. The ends were cut back, 4 bases at V and 5 bases at J, with 13 bases in the middle. Germline V gene data show CDR1 as SGHNT and CDR2 as YYREEE (reference sequence). The CDR3 DNA reads as TGTGCCAGCAGCCCCTCGGGGGTAAACAATGAGCAGTTCTTC. Translation gives CASSPSGVNNEQFF.

This chain uses TRBV29-1 with TRBJ2-1; TRBD2 matches 14 bases. This CDR3 contains 17 residues. Germline V gene sequence: CDR1 SQVTM, CDR2 ANQGSEA. V lost 8 bases to trimming and J lost 2 bases; unmatched junction nucleotides: 11. The CDR3 loop reads CSIHGTSGRGAYNEQFF. The CDR3 DNA follows: TGCAGCATCCACGGGACTAGCGGGAGAGGAGCCTACAATGAGCAGTTCTTC.

V and J are TRBV7-9 and TRBJ2-7; 14 bases map to TRBD2. Trimming took 3 bases from V and 2 from J; bases not matched to a gene: 6. CDR3 length: 17 residues. Germline V gene data show CDR1 as SEHNR and CDR2 as FQNEAQ (reference sequence). CDR3 DNA sequence: TGTGCCAGCAGCTTGGGAACGGGACTAGCGGGGGCCTACGAGCAGTACTTC. It is translated as CASSLGTGLAGAYEQYF.

The CDR3 here is CASSQTPWGGNTEAFF. The CDR3 DNA is TGCGCCAGCAGCCAGACCCCCTGGGGCGGCAACACTGAAGCTTTCTTT. The chain has TRBV5-1 and TRBJ1-1; perhaps TRBD1 as D (5 bases). CDR3 length: 16 amino acids. Germline V lookup: CDR1 SGHRS, CDR2 YFSETQ. V was cut by 4 bases and J by 2 bases, with 18 bases left in between.

This sequence joins TRBV29-1 and TRBJ2-7, with a possible D match to TRBD1 (6 bases). Germline V gene lookup returns CDR1 SQVTM and CDR2 ANQGSEA. The length of the CDR3 is 14 residues. V was trimmed by 4 bases and J by 2 bases, leaving 15 bases between them. The CDR3 sequence is CSVGAQGDAYEQYF. The CDR3 DNA sequence: TGCAGCGTTGGGGCACAGGGAGACGCCTACGAGCAGTACTTC.

This clone was found a few times. This chain uses TRBV29-1 with TRBJ2-7; 10 bases map to TRBD1. V gave up 6 bases and J gave up 5 bases; unmatched junction bases: 7. Germline CDR1 and CDR2: SQVTM and ANQGSEA. The CDR3 loop spans 13 amino acids. The CDR3 region is CSVRQGASDEQYF. The CDR3 coding sequence is TGCAGCGTGCGACAGGGGGCTTCCGACGAGCAGTACTTC.

The rearrangement uses TRBV29-1 and TRBJ2-3; no reliable D call. The V end lost 3 bases, the J end lost 0 bases, and 1 base lay between the germline ends. The germline CDR1 and CDR2 sequences are SQVTM and ANQGSEA. The CDR3 contains 11 residues. Here the CDR3 reads CSVDSTDTQYF. In DNA form, the CDR3 reads TGCAGCGTTGACAGCACAGATACGCAGTATTTT.

The chain couples TRBV9 to TRBJ1-2; 12 nucleotides line up with TRBD1. Germline CDR1 is SGDLS and CDR2 is YYNGEE. The length of the CDR3 is 18 residues. The V segment lost 4 bases and the J segment 6 bases; nucleotides outside the gene matches: 16. This CDR3 is CASSPSTGTGGNYDGYTF. The CDR3 DNA follows: TGTGCCAGCAGCCCCAGTACCGGGACAGGGGGCAATTACGATGGCTACACCTTC.

The chain combines TRBV7-2 with TRBJ1-2; D is perhaps TRBD1 (6 bases). Trimming stripped 1 base from V and 4 bases from J, with 22 bases between. CDR3 size: 18 residues. Germline values: CDR1 SGHTA, CDR2 FQGNSA. The DNA for the CDR3 is TGTGCCAGCAGCTTAGTCTCGGGACAACGAACTAAGATCTATGGCTACACCTTC. Protein sequence: CASSLVSGQRTKIYGYTF.

The genes are TRBV6-5 and TRBJ1-3; D unresolved. Deletions cut 6 bases from V and 4 bases from J, with 13 bases between. This CDR3 comprises 14 residues. CDR1 is MNHEY and CDR2 is SVGAGI in the germline V gene. Written as DNA, the CDR3 is TGTGCCAGCAGCCTTACGTTCCGGGGAAACACCATATATTTT. Translating gives CASSLTFRGNTIYF.

As DNA, the CDR3 is TGTGCCAGCAGCTTTAGCTCCTACAATGAGCAGTTCTTC. The encoded protein is CASSFSSYNEQFF. This rearrangement joins TRBV7-2 to TRBJ2-1; D is undetermined. Germline V gene data show CDR1 as SGHTA and CDR2 as FQGNSA. V dropped 3 bases and J dropped 0 bases, with 3 bases sitting between them. This CDR3 has 13 amino acids.

V usage is TRBV5-4 and J usage is TRBJ1-1; 7 bases match TRBD1. The J segment lost 4 bases and the V segment lost 5 bases, leaving 8 bases of the junction unmatched. The germline V gene encodes CDR1 SGHNT and CDR2 YYREEE (reference sequence). The CDR3 totals 14 residues. CDR3 region: CASRPGGVGTEAFF. The CDR3 DNA is TGTGCCAGCAGACCAGGGGGTGTCGGCACTGAAGCTTTCTTT.

The chain has TRBV7-2 and TRBJ1-1; tentative D call: TRBD1 (5 bases). Trimming pared 1 base from V and 0 bases from J, leaving 9 bases between. The CDR3 covers 15 residues. Per the germline V gene, CDR1 is SGHTA and CDR2 is FQGNSA. CDR3 protein: CASSLVAGMNTEAFF. CDR3 nucleotides: TGTGCCAGCAGCTTAGTCGCAGGGATGAACACTGAAGCTTTCTTT.

Regarding this clone: At one of its ends the junction is not consistent with the germline gene, which may arise from a read error. V gene TRBV11-2 combines with J gene TRBJ1-5; D gene unclear. Germline CDR1 and CDR2: SGHAT and FQNNGV. The CDR3 contains 10 residues. CDR3 in DNA: TGTGCCAGCAGCTTAGCCGAAAGCGATTTT. Translated: CASSLAESDF. The full variable domain, with the rest looked up from reference TRBV11-2 and TRBJ1-5, is EAGVAQSPRYKIIEKRQSVAFWCNPISGHATLYWYQQILGQGPKLLIQFQNNGVVDDSQLPKDRFSAERLKGVDSTLKIQPAKLEDSAVYLCASSLAESDFGDGTRLSIL.

This clone came up once. The chain employs TRBV11-2 and TRBJ2-3; 13 nucleotides match TRBD2. This CDR3 spans 15 amino acids. The germline V gene has CDR1 SGHAT and CDR2 FQNNGV. The J segment lost 8 bases and the V segment lost 5 bases, leaving 7 bases of the junction unmatched. CDR3 loop: CASSTRTSGSATQYF. CDR3 DNA: TGTGCCAGCAGCACACGGACTAGCGGGAGCGCTACGCAGTATTTT.